The 5 T cell receptor beta chains below all came from one sample that was sequenced in a study of shared clonotypes between healthy human individuals. Some clones are missing from TCRdb's copy, which holds only in-frame ones; the method was immunoSEQ multiplex PCR. The data contain 470,000 or so clones, 70% to 85% of them singletons. Source material: PBMCs. Receptors were obtained from a woman aged 40 to 50 in good health. Some clones in this sample may be carry-over from other donors' samples.

The chain uses TRBV19 and TRBJ2-1, with 10 bases matching TRBD1. The CDR3 totals 15 residues. Losses at the gene ends were 4 bases for V and 9 bases for J; bases not matched to a gene: 9. Germline V gene lookup returns CDR1 LNHDA and CDR2 SQIVND (reference sequence). DNA of the CDR3: TGTGCCAGTAGTAAGACAGGGGGCGCGGCTTTTGAGCAGTTCTTC. Protein sequence: CASSKTGGAAFEQFF.

This clone was picked up one time. Given a much more abundant clone one base away, this may be a read error. Additional DNA sequences in this sample encode the identical CDR3. J is TRBJ2-3 and V is TRBV6-1; D unclear. V gave up 9 bases and J gave up 0 bases, with 13 bases separating them. Per germline, CDR1 MNHNS and CDR2 SASEGT. The CDR3 runs to 14 residues. CDR3 DNA: TGTGCCAGTAGTTTGGACGTTAGCACAGATACGCAGTATTTT. Translating it yields CASSLDVSTDTQYF.

The rearrangement links TRBV18 to TRBJ2-7; D ambiguous. CDR3 length: 13 amino acids. V was clipped by 0 bases and J by 6 bases, with 9 bases between them. CDR1 is KGHSH, CDR2 LQKENI, per germline. CDR3 bases: TGTGCCAGCTCACCACCGACTGTGGCCGAGCAGTACTTC. It yields the protein CASSPPTVAEQYF.

The chain is built from TRBV28 and TRBJ1-4; D unresolved. This CDR3 contains 12 residues. From germline, CDR1 is MDHEN and CDR2 SYDVKM. V shed 1 base and J shed 13 bases, with 10 bases lying between them. The CDR3, as DNA: TGTGCCAGCAGTTTATTGGGCGGGGTACTGTTTTTT. Encoded protein: CASSLLGGVLFF.

The chain uses TRBV5-1 and TRBJ2-1, with D tentatively TRBD1 or TRBD2 (6 bases each). The germline CDR1 and CDR2 sequences are SGHRS and YFSETQ. Between the trimmed V and J ends, which lost 5 bases and 5 bases, there was a span of 20 bases. The CDR3 runs to 16 residues. The DNA of the CDR3 is TGCGCCAGCAGAATGGGGGCGGGATCAGTCCACAATGAGCAGTTCTTC. Translating gives CASRMGAGSVHNEQFF.